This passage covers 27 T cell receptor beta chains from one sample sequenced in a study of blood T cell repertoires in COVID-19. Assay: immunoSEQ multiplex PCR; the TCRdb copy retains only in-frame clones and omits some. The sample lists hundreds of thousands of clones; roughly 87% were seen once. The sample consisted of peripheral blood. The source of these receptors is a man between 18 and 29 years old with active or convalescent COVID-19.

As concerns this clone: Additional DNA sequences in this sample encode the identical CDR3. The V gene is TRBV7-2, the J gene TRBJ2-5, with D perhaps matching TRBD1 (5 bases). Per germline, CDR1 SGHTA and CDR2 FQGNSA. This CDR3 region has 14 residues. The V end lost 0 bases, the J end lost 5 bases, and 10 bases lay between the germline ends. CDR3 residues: CASSLAGARETQYF. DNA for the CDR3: TGTGCCAGCAGCTTAGCTGGGGCCCGCGAGACCCAGTACTTC.

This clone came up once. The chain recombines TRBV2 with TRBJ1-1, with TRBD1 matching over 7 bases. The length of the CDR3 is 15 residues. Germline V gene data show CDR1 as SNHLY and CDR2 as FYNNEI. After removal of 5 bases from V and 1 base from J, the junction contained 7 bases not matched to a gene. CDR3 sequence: CASSPRTGENTEAFF. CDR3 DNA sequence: TGTGCCAGCAGTCCCCGGACAGGCGAGAACACTGAAGCTTTCTTT.

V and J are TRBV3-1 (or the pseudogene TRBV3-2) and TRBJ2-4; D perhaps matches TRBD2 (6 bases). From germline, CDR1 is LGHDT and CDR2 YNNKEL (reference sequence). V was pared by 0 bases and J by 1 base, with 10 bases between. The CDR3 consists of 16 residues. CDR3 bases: TGTGCCAGCAGCCAAGAGGGGGGAAGGGCCAAAAACATTCAGTACTTC. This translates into CASSQEGGRAKNIQYF.

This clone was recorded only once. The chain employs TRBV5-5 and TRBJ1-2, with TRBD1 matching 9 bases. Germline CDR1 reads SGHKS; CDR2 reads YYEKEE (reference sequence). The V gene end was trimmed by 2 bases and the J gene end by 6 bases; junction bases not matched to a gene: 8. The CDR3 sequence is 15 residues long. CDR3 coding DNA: TGTGCCAGCAGCTTTGAATGGACAGGGGTTGATGGCTACACCTTC. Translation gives CASSFEWTGVDGYTF. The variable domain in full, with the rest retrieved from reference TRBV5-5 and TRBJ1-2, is DAGVTQSPTHLIKTRGQQVTLRCSPISGHKSVSWYQQVLGQGPQFIFQYYEKEERGRGNFPDRFSARQFPNYSSELNVNALLLGDSALYLCASSFEWTGVDGYTFGSGTRLTVV.

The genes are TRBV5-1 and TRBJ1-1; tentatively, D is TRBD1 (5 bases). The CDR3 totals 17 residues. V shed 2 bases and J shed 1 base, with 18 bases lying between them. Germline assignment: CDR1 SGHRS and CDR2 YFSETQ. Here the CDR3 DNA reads TGCGCCAGCAGCTTTTGGGGGGTCCCAGCGGCGAACACTGAAGCTTTCTTT. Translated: CASSFWGVPAANTEAFF.

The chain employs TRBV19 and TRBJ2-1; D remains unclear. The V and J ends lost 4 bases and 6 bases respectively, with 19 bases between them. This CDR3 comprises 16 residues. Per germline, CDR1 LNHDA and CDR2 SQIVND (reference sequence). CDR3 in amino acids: CASSTPSGYPSNEQFF. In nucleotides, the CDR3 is TGTGCCAGTAGTACTCCATCGGGTTACCCCTCCAATGAGCAGTTCTTC.

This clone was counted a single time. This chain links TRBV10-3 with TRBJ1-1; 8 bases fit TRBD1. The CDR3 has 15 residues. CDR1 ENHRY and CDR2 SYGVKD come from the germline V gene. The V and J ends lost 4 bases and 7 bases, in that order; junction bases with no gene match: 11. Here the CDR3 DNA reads TGTGCCATCAGTGGACTGCAGGGGGCGCGGGGTGAAGCTTTCTTT. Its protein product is CAISGLQGARGEAFF.

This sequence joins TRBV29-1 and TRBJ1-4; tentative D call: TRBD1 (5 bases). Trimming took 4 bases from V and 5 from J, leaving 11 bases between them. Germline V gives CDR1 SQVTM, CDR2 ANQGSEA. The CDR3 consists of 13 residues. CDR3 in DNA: TGCAGCGTTGCAGGGCAGTCAAATGAAAAACTGTTTTTT. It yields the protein CSVAGQSNEKLFF. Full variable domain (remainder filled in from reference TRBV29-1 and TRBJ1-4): SAVISQKPSRDICQRGTSLTIQCQVDSQVTMMFWYRQQPGQSLTLIATANQGSEATYESGFVIDKFPISRPNLTFSTLTVSNMSPEDSSIYLCSVAGQSNEKLFFGSGTQLSVL.

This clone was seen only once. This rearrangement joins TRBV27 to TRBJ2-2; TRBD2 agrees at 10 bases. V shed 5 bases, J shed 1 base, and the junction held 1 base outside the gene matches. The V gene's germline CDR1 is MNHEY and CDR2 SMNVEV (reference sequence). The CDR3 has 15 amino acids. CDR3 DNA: TGTGCCAGCAGTCCTAGCGGGAGGAACACCGGGGAGCTGTTTTTT. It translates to CASSPSGRNTGELFF.

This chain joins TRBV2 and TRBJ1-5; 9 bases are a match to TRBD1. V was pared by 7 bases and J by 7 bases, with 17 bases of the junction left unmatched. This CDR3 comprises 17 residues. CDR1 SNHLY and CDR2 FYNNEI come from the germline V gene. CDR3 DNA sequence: TGTGCCAGCACCACCTTCGGTTGGACAGGGGTCGGGCAGCCCCAGCATTTT. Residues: CASTTFGWTGVGQPQHF. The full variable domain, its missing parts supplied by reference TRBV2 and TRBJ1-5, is EPEVTQTPSHQVTQMGQEVILRCVPISNHLYFYWYRQILGQKVEFLVSFYNNEISEKSEIFDDQFSVERPDGSNFTLKIRSTKLEDSAMYFCASTTFGWTGVGQPQHFGDGTRLSIL.

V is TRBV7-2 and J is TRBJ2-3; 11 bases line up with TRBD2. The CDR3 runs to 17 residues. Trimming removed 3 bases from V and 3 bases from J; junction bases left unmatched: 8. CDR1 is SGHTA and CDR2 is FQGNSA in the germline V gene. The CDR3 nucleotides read TGTGCCAGCAGCTTCCGACTAGCGGGAATGGGGACAGATACGCAGTATTTT. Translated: CASSFRLAGMGTDTQYF. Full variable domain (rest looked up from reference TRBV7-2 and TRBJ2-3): GAGVSQSPSNKVTEKGKDVELRCDPISGHTALYWYRQSLGQGLEFLIYFQGNSAPDKSGLPSDRFSAERTGGSVSTLTIQRTQQEDSAVYLCASSFRLAGMGTDTQYFGPGTRLTVL.

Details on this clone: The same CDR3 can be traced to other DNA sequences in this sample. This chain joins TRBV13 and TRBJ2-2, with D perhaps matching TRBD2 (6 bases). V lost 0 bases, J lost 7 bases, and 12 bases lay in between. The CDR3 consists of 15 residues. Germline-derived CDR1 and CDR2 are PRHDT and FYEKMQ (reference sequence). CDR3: CASSLGLREDGELFF. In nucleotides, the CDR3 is TGTGCCAGCAGCTTAGGTCTCAGGGAGGACGGGGAGCTGTTTTTT.

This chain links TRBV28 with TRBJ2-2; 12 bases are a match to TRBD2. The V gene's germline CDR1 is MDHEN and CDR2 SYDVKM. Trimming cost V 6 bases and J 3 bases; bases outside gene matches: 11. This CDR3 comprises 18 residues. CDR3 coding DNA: TGTGCCAGCAGCCCCAGGACTAGCGGGACGGGGGACACCGGGGAGCTGTTTTTT. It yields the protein CASSPRTSGTGDTGELFF.

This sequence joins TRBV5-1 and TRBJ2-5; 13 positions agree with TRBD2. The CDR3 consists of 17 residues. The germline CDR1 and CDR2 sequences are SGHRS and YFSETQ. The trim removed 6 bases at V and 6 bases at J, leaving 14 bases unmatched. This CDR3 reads CASTPTELAGGLQTQYF. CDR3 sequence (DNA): TGCGCCAGCACTCCTACTGAACTAGCGGGAGGGCTGCAGACCCAGTACTTC.

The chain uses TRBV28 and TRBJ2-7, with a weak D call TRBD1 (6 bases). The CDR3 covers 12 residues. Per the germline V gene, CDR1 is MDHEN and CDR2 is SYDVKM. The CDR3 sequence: CASSFRDKAPSV. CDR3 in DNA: TGTGCCAGCAGTTTCAGGGACAAGGCCCCTTCGGTC.

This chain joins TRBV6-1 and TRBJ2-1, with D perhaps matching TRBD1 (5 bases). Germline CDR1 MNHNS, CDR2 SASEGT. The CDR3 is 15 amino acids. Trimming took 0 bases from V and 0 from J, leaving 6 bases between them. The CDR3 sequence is CASSEATGSYNEQFF. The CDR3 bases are TGTGCCAGCAGTGAAGCAACAGGCTCCTACAATGAGCAGTTCTTC.

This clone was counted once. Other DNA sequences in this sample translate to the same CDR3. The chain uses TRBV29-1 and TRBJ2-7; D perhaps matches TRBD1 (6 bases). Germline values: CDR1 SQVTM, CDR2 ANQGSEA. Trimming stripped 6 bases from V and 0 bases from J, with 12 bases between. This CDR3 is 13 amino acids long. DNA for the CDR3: TGCAGCGTCACCCGGACAGACTCCTACGAGCAGTACTTC. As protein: CSVTRTDSYEQYF.

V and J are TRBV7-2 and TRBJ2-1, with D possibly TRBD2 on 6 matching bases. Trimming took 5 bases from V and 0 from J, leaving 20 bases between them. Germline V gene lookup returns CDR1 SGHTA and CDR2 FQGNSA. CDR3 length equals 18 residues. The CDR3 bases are TGTGCCAGCAGCCGCCCCGGGACTCGCCTTAGCTCCTACAATGAGCAGTTCTTC. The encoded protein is CASSRPGTRLSSYNEQFF.

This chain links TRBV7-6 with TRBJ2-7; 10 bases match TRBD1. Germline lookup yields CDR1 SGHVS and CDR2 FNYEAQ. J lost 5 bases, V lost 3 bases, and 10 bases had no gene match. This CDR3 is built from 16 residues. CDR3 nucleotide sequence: TGTGCCAGCAGCTTGGGGACAGGGGTAAGGATGGACGAGCAGTACTTC. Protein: CASSLGTGVRMDEQYF.

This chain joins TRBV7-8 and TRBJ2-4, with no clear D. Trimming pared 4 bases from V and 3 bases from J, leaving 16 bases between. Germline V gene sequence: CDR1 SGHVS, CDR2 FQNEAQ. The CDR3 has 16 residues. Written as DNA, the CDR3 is TGTGCCAGCAGCTCCGCCGGTGCAGCGAGCAAAAACATTCAGTACTTC. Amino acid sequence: CASSSAGAASKNIQYF.

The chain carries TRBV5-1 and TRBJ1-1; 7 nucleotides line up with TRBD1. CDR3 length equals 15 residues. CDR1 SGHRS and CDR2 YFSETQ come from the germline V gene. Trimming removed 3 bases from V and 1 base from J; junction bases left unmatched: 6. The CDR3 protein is CASSYTGTANTEAFF. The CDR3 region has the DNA TGCGCCAGCAGCTACACCGGGACAGCGAACACTGAAGCTTTCTTT.

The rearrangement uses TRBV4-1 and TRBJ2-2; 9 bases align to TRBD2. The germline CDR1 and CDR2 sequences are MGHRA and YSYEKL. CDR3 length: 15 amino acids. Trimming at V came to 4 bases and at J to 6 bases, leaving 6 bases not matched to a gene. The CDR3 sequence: CASSPGLALAGELFF. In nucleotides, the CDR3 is TGCGCCAGCAGCCCGGGACTAGCACTGGCCGGGGAGCTGTTTTTT.

In DNA, the CDR3 is TGTGCCATCAGTGATAGTCGAGACTCCTACGAGCAGTACTTC. It codes for CAISDSRDSYEQYF. The chain links TRBV10-3 to TRBJ2-7; D is undetermined. V was trimmed by 3 bases and J by 0 bases, leaving 9 bases between them. This CDR3 spans 14 amino acids. CDR1 is ENHRY, CDR2 SYGVKD, per germline.

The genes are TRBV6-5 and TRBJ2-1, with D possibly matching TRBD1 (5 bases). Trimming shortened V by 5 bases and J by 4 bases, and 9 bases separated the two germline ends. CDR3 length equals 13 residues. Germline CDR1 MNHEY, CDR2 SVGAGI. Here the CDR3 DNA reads TGTGCCAGCAGTCCCCGACAGTACAATGAGCAGTTCTTC. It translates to CASSPRQYNEQFF.

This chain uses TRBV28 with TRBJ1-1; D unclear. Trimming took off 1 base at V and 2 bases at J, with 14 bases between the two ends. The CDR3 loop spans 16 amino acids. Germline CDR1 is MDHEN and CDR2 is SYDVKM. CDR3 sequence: CASSLFVGSPNTEAFF. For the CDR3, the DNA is TGTGCCAGCAGTTTATTCGTCGGGAGCCCCAACACTGAAGCTTTCTTT.

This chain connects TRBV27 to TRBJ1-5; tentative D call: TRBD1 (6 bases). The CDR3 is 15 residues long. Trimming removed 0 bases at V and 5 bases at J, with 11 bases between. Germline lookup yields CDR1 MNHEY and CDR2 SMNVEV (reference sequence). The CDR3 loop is CASSLSGRGYQPQHF. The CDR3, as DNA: TGTGCCAGCAGTTTATCGGGAAGGGGGTATCAGCCCCAGCATTTT.

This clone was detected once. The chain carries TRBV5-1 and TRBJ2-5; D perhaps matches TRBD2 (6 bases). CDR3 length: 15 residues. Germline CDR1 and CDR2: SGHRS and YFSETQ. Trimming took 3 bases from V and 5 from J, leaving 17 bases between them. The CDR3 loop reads CASSYIGTAGETQYF. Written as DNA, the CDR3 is TGCGCCAGCAGCTACATAGGGACCGCGGGGGAGACCCAGTACTTC.